Following are 25 T cell receptor beta chains from one sample sequenced in a study of blood T cells in healthy people across ages. Together with a sample-barcoded 5' primer, a J-beta primer mix was included in a second PCR lasting roughly 6 to 12 cycles. TCRdb re-derived calls from the 5' RACE reads in MiXCR, one entry per CDR3 protein. Among over 600,000 distinct CDR3 sequences listed, about half were seen once. The specimen sequenced was blood. All receptors come from a man older than 75 in good health.

Only one count was recorded for this clonotype. The chain carries TRBV4-1 and TRBJ1-2; no clear D. In germline, CDR1 is MGHRA, CDR2 YSYEKL. V lost 3 bases to trimming and J lost 6 bases, with 23 bases between them. This CDR3 is built from 17 residues. The CDR3 reads CASSQYSGEELKDGYTF. CDR3 sequence (DNA): TGCGCCAGCAGCCAGTACTCCGGGGAGGAGCTAAAGGATGGCTACACCTTC.

The chain combines TRBV15 with TRBJ2-5; D is ambiguous. Germline CDR1 LNHNV, CDR2 YYDKDF (reference sequence). CDR3 length equals 14 residues. V lost 1 base, J lost 4 bases, and 10 bases lay in between. The DNA for the CDR3 is TGTGCCACCAGCAGAGCGATAGGTGTAGAGACCCAGTACTTC. Amino acids: CATSRAIGVETQYF. The full variable domain, its missing parts supplied by reference TRBV15 and TRBJ2-5, is DAMVIQNPRYQVTQFGKPVTLSCSQTLNHNVMYWYQQKSSQAPKLLFHYYDKDFNNEADTPDNFQSRRPNTSFCFLDIRSPGLGDTAMYLCATSRAIGVETQYFGPGTRLLVL.

This clonotype appeared a few times. The chain is built from TRBV27 and TRBJ2-7; 13 bases are shared with TRBD2. Germline V gene sequence: CDR1 MNHEY, CDR2 SMNVEV (reference sequence). V lost 4 bases, J lost 3 bases, and 6 bases stayed unmatched. The CDR3 is made up of 16 amino acids. As DNA, the CDR3 is TGTGCCAGCAGTTGGACCGGGACTAGCGGGATCTACGAGCAGTACTTC. Translated: CASSWTGTSGIYEQYF.

This clonotype was detected a few times. The gene calls are TRBV12-3 or TRBV12-4 and TRBJ2-3, with 10 bases fitting TRBD2. CDR3 length equals 20 residues. The V gene end was trimmed by 5 bases and the J gene end by 1 base; junction bases not matched to a gene: 18. The CDR3 DNA follows: TGTGCCAGCAGTCGTCGGACTAGCGGAAGACCCAGGGGCGGCACAGATACGCAGTATTTT. Encoded protein: CASSRRTSGRPRGGTDTQYF.

The chain couples TRBV20-1 to TRBJ2-1, with D possibly matching TRBD2 (5 bases). The CDR3 consists of 16 residues. CDR1 and CDR2 (germline): DFQATT, SNEGSKA (reference sequence). Trimming left V 5 bases short and J 3 bases short, with 20 bases between. The chain's CDR3 is CSAEQLSSGFYNEQFF. The CDR3 bases are TGCAGTGCTGAACAACTTTCCAGCGGATTCTACAATGAGCAGTTCTTC.

V and J are TRBV4-3 and TRBJ1-2; 8 bases fit TRBD1. The CDR3 length is 16 residues. CDR1 LGHNA and CDR2 YSLEER come from the germline V gene. The ends lost 0 bases at V and 4 bases at J; junction bases unmatched: 7. The CDR3 protein is CASSQDGQGAVYGYTF. In nucleotides, the CDR3 is TGCGCCAGCAGCCAAGATGGCCAGGGGGCGGTCTATGGCTACACCTTC.

The genes are TRBV7-2 and TRBJ2-7, with D possibly matching TRBD1 (5 bases). The CDR3 runs 15 residues. V was cut by 1 base and J by 6 bases, with 16 bases left in between. Germline V gives CDR1 SGHTA, CDR2 FQGNSA. The CDR3 DNA is TGTGCCAGCAGCTTAGGAGGTCAAACAGGAATCGAGCAGTACTTC. This gives the protein CASSLGGQTGIEQYF.

This clonotype was seen more than once but under ten times. The chain has TRBV5-1 and TRBJ2-3, with no clear D. The germline CDR1 and CDR2 sequences are SGHRS and YFSETQ. Trimming removed 4 bases from V and 2 bases from J, with 11 bases in between. CDR3 length equals 14 residues. The CDR3 reads CASSGLVLTDTQYF. The CDR3 DNA is TGCGCCAGCAGCGGCCTAGTCCTCACAGATACGCAGTATTTT. The variable domain in full, with the rest retrieved from reference TRBV5-1 and TRBJ2-3, is KAGVTQTPRYLIKTRGQQVTLSCSPISGHRSVSWYQQTPGQGLQFLFEYFSETQRNKGNFPGRFSGRQFSNSRSEMNVSTLELGDSALYLCASSGLVLTDTQYFGPGTRLTVL.

V usage is TRBV7-2 and J usage is TRBJ1-4, with TRBD1 identical over 8 bases. Germline V gene sequence: CDR1 SGHTA, CDR2 FQGNSA. This CDR3 is 14 amino acids long. The ends lost 2 bases at V and 8 bases at J; junction bases unmatched: 4. The CDR3 nucleotides read TGTGCCAGCAGCTTACAGGGGGCAAGGGAAAAACTGTTTTTT. Translating gives CASSLQGAREKLFF.

Only a few counts were recorded for this clonotype. The rearrangement joins TRBV12-3 or TRBV12-4 to TRBJ2-3, with TRBD2 matching over 7 bases. The V segment lost 3 bases and the J segment 0 bases; nucleotides outside the gene matches: 9. The CDR3 runs to 17 residues. The CDR3 spells CASSLVGEGRSTDTQYF. The CDR3 DNA follows: TGTGCCAGCAGTTTGGTGGGGGAGGGCCGGAGCACAGATACGCAGTATTTT.

This clonotype was found many times. The gene calls are TRBV3-1 and TRBJ2-7; TRBD1 matches at 9 bases. The CDR3 covers 14 residues. The germline V gene encodes CDR1 LGHDT and CDR2 YNNKEL (reference sequence). With 5 bases clipped from V and 5 bases from J, the junction kept 7 bases outside the gene matches. CDR3 residues: CASSNRDRVHEQYF. CDR3 coding DNA: TGTGCCAGCAGCAACCGGGACAGGGTCCACGAGCAGTACTTC.

The chain joins TRBV20-1 to TRBJ1-5, with a tentative D call TRBD1 (6 bases). The CDR3 spans 15 residues. From germline, CDR1 is DFQATT and CDR2 SNEGSKA (reference sequence). With 2 bases removed from V and 1 base from J, the gap between germline ends came to 12 bases. This chain's CDR3 is CSARWGGLSNQPQHF. The CDR3 DNA reads TGCAGTGCTAGATGGGGGGGCTTGAGCAATCAGCCCCAGCATTTT.

In this sample, this clonotype turned up a few times. The genes are TRBV3-1 and TRBJ2-5; 12 bases map to TRBD1. Looked up from germline, CDR1 is LGHDT and CDR2 is YNNKEL (reference sequence). The CDR3 totals 15 residues. The V segment lost 1 base and the J segment 6 bases; nucleotides outside the gene matches: 3. This CDR3 reads CASSQAGTGGKTQYF. The DNA of the CDR3 is TGTGCCAGCAGCCAAGCCGGGACAGGGGGCAAGACCCAGTACTTC.

This chain links TRBV20-1 with TRBJ2-7; 9 positions agree with TRBD2. Trimming removed 6 bases from V and 4 bases from J; junction bases left unmatched: 7. Germline V lookup: CDR1 DFQATT, CDR2 SNEGSKA (reference sequence). There are 13 residues in the CDR3. The CDR3 DNA reads TGCAGTGCCCAGCGGGGGGCGAGTTACGAGCAGTACTTC. This translates into CSAQRGASYEQYF.

At least ten counts were recorded for this clonotype. This chain links TRBV5-1 with TRBJ2-7; 7 bases are shared with TRBD1. Trimming at V came to 4 bases and at J to 2 bases, leaving 6 bases not matched to a gene. CDR3 size: 14 residues. Per the germline V gene, CDR1 is SGHRS and CDR2 is YFSETQ. The CDR3: CASSTRQGTYEQYF. As DNA, the CDR3 is TGCGCCAGCAGCACCCGACAGGGAACCTACGAGCAGTACTTC.

The chain uses TRBV15 and TRBJ2-7, with TRBD1 identical over 7 bases. Germline CDR1 reads LNHNV; CDR2 reads YYDKDF (reference sequence). This CDR3 is 13 amino acids long. V lost 4 bases to trimming and J lost 3 bases; unmatched junction nucleotides: 3. The CDR3 sequence: CATSNDRVYEQYF. The CDR3 DNA reads TGTGCCACCAGCAATGACAGGGTCTACGAGCAGTACTTC.

The genes are TRBV6-2 or TRBV6-3 and TRBJ2-1; 13 nucleotides align to TRBD2. J lost 7 bases, V lost 11 bases, and 14 bases had no gene match. CDR3 length: 16 residues. Germline assignment: CDR1 MNHEY and CDR2 SVGEGT. CDR3 residues: CAGGLAGVSGRNEQFF. In nucleotides, the CDR3 is TGTGCCGGCGGACTAGCGGGAGTCTCTGGGCGGAATGAGCAGTTCTTC.

This clonotype was seen more than once but under ten times. This chain uses TRBV27 with TRBJ2-7; D is tentatively TRBD1 or TRBD2 (5 bases each). CDR3 length: 14 residues. From germline, CDR1 is MNHEY and CDR2 SMNVEV (reference sequence). Trimming took off 5 bases at V and 5 bases at J, with 16 bases between the two ends. The CDR3 DNA reads TGTGCCAGCAGTAGCAGCGAGGGGCGGAACGAGCAGTACTTC. The encoded protein is CASSSSEGRNEQYF.

The chain employs TRBV9 and TRBJ2-2; 10 bases agree with TRBD2. The V segment lost 2 bases and the J segment 4 bases; nucleotides outside the gene matches: 5. Per the germline V gene, CDR1 is SGDLS and CDR2 is YYNGEE. The CDR3 contains 16 residues. The CDR3: CASSVPSGRATGELFF. As DNA, the CDR3 is TGTGCCAGCAGCGTTCCCAGCGGGAGGGCCACCGGGGAGCTGTTTTTT.

This clonotype was detected a few times. The chain employs TRBV2 and TRBJ2-1; D perhaps matches TRBD2 (6 bases). The V gene's germline CDR1 is SNHLY and CDR2 FYNNEI. The CDR3 loop spans 17 amino acids. Deletions cut 2 bases from V and 8 bases from J, with 22 bases between. The CDR3 loop reads CASSELGGYRRGDEQFF. The CDR3 DNA is TGTGCCAGCAGTGAATTAGGTGGCTACAGGCGGGGCGATGAGCAGTTCTTC.

Only a few counts were recorded for this clonotype. The chain joins TRBV28 to TRBJ1-5; D gene unclear. Germline V gene sequence: CDR1 MDHEN, CDR2 SYDVKM. Deletions cut 10 bases from V and 0 bases from J, with 16 bases between. CDR3 length: 15 amino acids. The CDR3: CAINRGGFSNQPQHF. The CDR3 DNA follows: TGTGCCATCAACCGAGGCGGGTTTAGCAATCAGCCCCAGCATTTT.

This rearrangement joins TRBV5-1 to TRBJ2-2; TRBD2 agrees at 7 bases. Per germline, CDR1 SGHRS and CDR2 YFSETQ. Trimming at V came to 4 bases and at J to 2 bases, leaving 5 bases not matched to a gene. This CDR3 region has 15 residues. The CDR3 loop is CASSPGTINTGELFF. Written as DNA, the CDR3 is TGCGCCAGCAGCCCCGGGACTATTAACACCGGGGAGCTGTTTTTT.

The chain employs TRBV20-1 and TRBJ2-5, with TRBD2 matching 10 bases. The CDR3 is made up of 18 amino acids. Germline values: CDR1 DFQATT, CDR2 SNEGSKA (reference sequence). V was clipped by 2 bases and J by 11 bases; unmatched bases: 23. CDR3 sequence (DNA): TGCAGTGCTAGACTCCACGGGGAGCGGGAGGGATTCTACAATGAGCAGTACTTC. Its translation is CSARLHGEREGFYNEQYF.

This clonotype was observed at least ten times. The chain recombines TRBV5-1 with TRBJ2-1; 8 bases agree with TRBD2. V trimming: 5 bases; J trimming: 3 bases; junction bases outside the gene matches: 19. Germline CDR1 SGHRS, CDR2 YFSETQ. The CDR3 covers 19 residues. The DNA for the CDR3 is TGCGCCAGCAGTTCGTGGGGACAAATTAGCGGGAACTACTACAATGAGCAGTTCTTC. This codes for CASSSWGQISGNYYNEQFF.

This clonotype was detected only a few times. V and J are TRBV5-5 and TRBJ2-7; D gene ambiguous. V was shortened by 6 bases and J by 2 bases, with 18 bases between the two germline ends. Germline CDR1 SGHKS, CDR2 YYEKEE (reference sequence). The CDR3 loop spans 15 amino acids. The CDR3 is CASTQSSVLPYEQYF. The CDR3 DNA sequence: TGTGCCAGCACCCAGTCCAGCGTGTTGCCCTACGAGCAGTACTTC.